A selection of T cell receptor beta chains follows, all from one sample in a study of Ad26.COV2.S vaccination and SARS-CoV-2 variants. Using immunoSEQ multiplex PCR, the repertoire was profiled, and TCRdb retains in-frame clones only, with some absent. The sample comprises about 480,000 clones, around 88% of which are singletons, and roughly 13% rests with the top ten. Material: peripheral blood, obtained in a trial of Ad26.COV2.S vaccine versus placebo. These receptor sequences come from a person aged 18 to 65 who received the Ad26.COV2.S COVID-19 vaccine or a placebo. Each CDR3 is given with its conserved first and last residue. Fields, in order: D gene, V gene, CDR3 length, clone size, J gene, CDR3 protein, CDR3 DNA. The D gene is left open where the match is weak. The size entry is marked missing in some rows and otherwise reads once, few, many or a size class.

d_gene: .
v_gene: TRBV6-1
len: 14
abundance: .
j_gene: TRBJ2-7
CDR3aa: CASSEGRALGEQYF
CDR3nt: TGTGCCAGCAGTGAAGGGCGGGCACTGGGCGAGCAGTACTTC

d_gene: .
v_gene: TRBV27
len: 14
abundance: .
j_gene: TRBJ2-5
CDR3aa: CASSLGTWTTAQYF
CDR3nt: TGTGCCAGCAGTTTGGGAACCTGGACCACCGCCCAGTACTTC

d_gene: TRBD2
v_gene: TRBV4-2
len: 17
abundance: .
j_gene: TRBJ2-1
CDR3aa: CASSQEPSGRALNEQFF
CDR3nt: TGTGCCAGCAGCCAAGAACCTAGCGGGAGGGCCTTAAATGAGCAGTTCTTC

d_gene: .
v_gene: TRBV15
len: 14
abundance: .
j_gene: TRBJ1-1
CDR3aa: CATSRAAGGTEAFF
CDR3nt: TGTGCCACCAGCAGAGCCGCGGGGGGAACTGAAGCTTTCTTT

d_gene: .
v_gene: TRBV30
len: 14
abundance: .
j_gene: TRBJ1-1
CDR3aa: CAWSHSRGSTEAFF
CDR3nt: TGTGCCTGGAGTCATTCCAGGGGAAGCACTGAAGCTTTCTTT

d_gene: .
v_gene: TRBV10-1
len: 16
abundance: .
j_gene: TRBJ2-1
CDR3aa: CASSEFERARINEQFF
CDR3nt: TGCGCCAGCAGTGAGTTTGAACGGGCGAGAATCAATGAGCAGTTCTTC

d_gene: .
v_gene: TRBV4-1
len: 15
abundance: .
j_gene: TRBJ2-3
CDR3aa: CASSQEGRGADTQYF
CDR3nt: TGCGCCAGCAGCCAAGAGGGCAGGGGGGCAGATACGCAGTATTTT

d_gene: .
v_gene: TRBV7-3
len: 13
abundance: .
j_gene: TRBJ1-1
CDR3aa: CASSLWHGTEAFF
CDR3nt: TGTGCCAGCAGCTTATGGCATGGAACTGAAGCTTTCTTT

d_gene: .
v_gene: TRBV28
len: 16
abundance: .
j_gene: TRBJ2-2
CDR3aa: CASSSNPGKTVGELFF
CDR3nt: TGTGCCAGCAGTTCAAACCCAGGGAAGACGGTCGGGGAGCTGTTTTTT

d_gene: .
v_gene: TRBV10-1
len: 16
abundance: .
j_gene: TRBJ2-7
CDR3aa: CASRADRTRPAYEQYF
CDR3nt: TGCGCCAGCAGAGCCGACAGGACCCGTCCGGCCTACGAGCAGTACTTC

d_gene: .
v_gene: TRBV7-2
len: 14
abundance: .
j_gene: TRBJ2-1
CDR3aa: CASSLAEKGNEQFF
CDR3nt: TGTGCCAGCAGCTTAGCGGAGAAAGGTAATGAGCAGTTCTTC

d_gene: .
v_gene: TRBV30
len: 11
abundance: .
j_gene: TRBJ2-1
CDR3aa: CAWGTAREQFF
CDR3nt: TGTGCCTGGGGGACTGCGCGAGAGCAGTTCTTC

d_gene: TRBD1
v_gene: TRBV11-2
len: 14
abundance: .
j_gene: TRBJ1-1
CDR3aa: CASSWGTVNTEAFF
CDR3nt: TGTGCCAGCAGCTGGGGGACAGTGAACACTGAAGCTTTCTTT

d_gene: TRBD1
v_gene: TRBV28
len: 14
abundance: .
j_gene: TRBJ1-5
CDR3aa: CTRSGDRGTQPQHF
CDR3nt: TGTACCCGGTCGGGGGACAGGGGCACTCAGCCCCAGCATTTT

d_gene: TRBD2
v_gene: TRBV19
len: 17
abundance: once
j_gene: TRBJ2-3
CDR3aa: CASSWLAGGGFTDTQYF
CDR3nt: TGTGCCAGTAGTTGGTTGGCGGGAGGGGGATTCACAGATACGCAGTATTTT

d_gene: .
v_gene: TRBV27
len: 16
abundance: .
j_gene: TRBJ1-2
CDR3aa: CASSLTGLYAADGYTF
CDR3nt: TGTGCCAGCAGTTTAACGGGACTATACGCCGCCGATGGCTACACCTTC

d_gene: .
v_gene: TRBV5-6
len: 15
abundance: .
j_gene: TRBJ1-1
CDR3aa: CASSLGRQVNTEAFF
CDR3nt: TGTGCCAGCAGCTTGGGGAGACAGGTGAACACTGAAGCTTTCTTT

d_gene: TRBD2
v_gene: TRBV29-1
len: 12
abundance: .
j_gene: TRBJ2-1
CDR3aa: CSGVAGGNEQFF
CDR3nt: TGCAGCGGTGTAGCGGGAGGGAATGAGCAGTTCTTC

d_gene: .
v_gene: TRBV10-3
len: 13
abundance: .
j_gene: TRBJ2-7
CDR3aa: CAIRGFSSYEQYF
CDR3nt: TGTGCCATCAGGGGCTTTTCCTCCTACGAGCAGTACTTC

d_gene: .
v_gene: TRBV9
len: 16
abundance: .
j_gene: TRBJ2-1
CDR3aa: CASSDYPTGHYNEQFF
CDR3nt: TGTGCCAGCAGCGACTACCCCACCGGGCATTACAATGAGCAGTTCTTC

d_gene: TRBD2
v_gene: TRBV18
len: 20
abundance: .
j_gene: TRBJ2-2
CDR3aa: CASSNTPTVSGTSNTGELFF
CDR3nt: TGTGCCAGCTCAAACACCCCGACCGTCAGCGGGACCTCGAACACCGGGGAGCTGTTTTTT

d_gene: .
v_gene: TRBV4-2
len: 17
abundance: .
j_gene: TRBJ2-3
CDR3aa: CASSQEGAGTGTDTQYF
CDR3nt: TGTGCCAGCAGCCAAGAAGGTGCGGGAACAGGCACAGATACGCAGTATTTT